This is a list of T cell receptor beta chains from one sample in a study of cytomegalovirus exposure and HLA in healthy donors. The repertoire was sequenced with immunoSEQ multiplex PCR; TCRdb's copy has only in-frame clones and lacks some. The sample includes approximately 130,000 clones, 85% of them seen just once. Sequenced material: PBMCs. These receptors originate from a woman aged 25 to 39 in good health and CMV-seronegative. Each CDR3 is given with its conserved first and last residue. Each record gives: J gene, D gene, V gene, clone size, CDR3 protein, CDR3 DNA. The D gene is left open where the match is weak. Some rows mark clone size as missing; the rest say once, few, many or name a class of expanded clone.

J gene: TRBJ1-1; D gene: -; V gene: TRBV5-6; clone size: -; CDR3 protein: CAGLRAEAFF; CDR3 DNA: TGTGCCGGCTTGAGGGCTGAAGCTTTCTTT
J gene: TRBJ1-1; D gene: -; V gene: TRBV12-5; clone size: many; CDR3 protein: CASGLTRGAEAFF; CDR3 DNA: TGTGCTAGTGGTTTGACCCGGGGGGCTGAAGCTTTCTTT
J gene: TRBJ1-4; D gene: -; V gene: TRBV10-3; clone size: -; CDR3 protein: CAISEQVSRGLFF; CDR3 DNA: TGTGCCATCAGTGAACAGGTTAGCAGGGGACTGTTTTTT
J gene: TRBJ1-2; D gene: -; V gene: TRBV6-5; clone size: -; CDR3 protein: CASSYSFRQNYGYTF; CDR3 DNA: TGTGCCAGCAGTTATTCATTCAGACAGAATTATGGCTACACCTTC
J gene: TRBJ1-2; D gene: -; V gene: TRBV18; clone size: -; CDR3 protein: CASSPSSDSYGYTF; CDR3 DNA: TGTGCCAGCTCACCCAGTAGTGACAGCTATGGCTACACCTTC
J gene: TRBJ1-1; D gene: -; V gene: TRBV6-5; clone size: -; CDR3 protein: CASSPKVVRGTEAFF; CDR3 DNA: TGTGCCAGCAGCCCGAAGGTTGTTCGAGGAACTGAAGCTTTCTTT
J gene: TRBJ1-5; D gene: -; V gene: TRBV9; clone size: -; CDR3 protein: CASSVGRGDQPQHF; CDR3 DNA: TGTGCCAGCAGCGTAGGGCGGGGAGATCAGCCCCAGCATTTT
J gene: TRBJ1-4; D gene: -; V gene: TRBV10-3; clone size: few; CDR3 protein: CAISESAGVREKLFF; CDR3 DNA: TGTGCCATCAGTGAGTCGGCAGGGGTTAGGGAAAAACTGTTTTTT
J gene: TRBJ1-6; D gene: TRBD1; V gene: TRBV30; clone size: -; CDR3 protein: CAWSYAGGMNSPLHF; CDR3 DNA: TGTGCCTGGAGTTACGCAGGGGGAATGAATTCACCCCTCCACTTT
J gene: TRBJ2-7; D gene: -; V gene: TRBV5-8; clone size: few; CDR3 protein: CASTNVVGLRVYEQYF; CDR3 DNA: TGTGCCAGCACCAATGTCGTGGGGCTACGAGTCTACGAGCAGTACTTC
J gene: TRBJ1-1; D gene: -; V gene: TRBV5-4; clone size: -; CDR3 protein: CASSRRGNTEAFF; CDR3 DNA: TGTGCCAGCAGCCGAAGGGGGAACACTGAAGCTTTCTTT
J gene: TRBJ1-2; D gene: -; V gene: TRBV5-5; clone size: -; CDR3 protein: CASSKEIYGYTF; CDR3 DNA: TGTGCCAGCAGCAAGGAGATCTATGGCTACACCTTC
J gene: TRBJ2-5; D gene: -; V gene: TRBV20-1; clone size: once; CDR3 protein: CSAPTRETQYF; CDR3 DNA: TGCAGTGCTCCTACGAGGGAGACCCAGTACTTC
J gene: TRBJ1-4; D gene: -; V gene: TRBV27; clone size: -; CDR3 protein: CASSLGPTTNEKLFF; CDR3 DNA: TGTGCCAGCAGCCTCGGTCCAACAACTAATGAAAAACTGTTTTTT
J gene: TRBJ1-1; D gene: -; V gene: TRBV6-6; clone size: -; CDR3 protein: CASSYPGVNTEAFF; CDR3 DNA: TGTGCCAGCAGTTACCCGGGTGTGAACACTGAAGCTTTCTTT
J gene: TRBJ2-1; D gene: -; V gene: TRBV19; clone size: -; CDR3 protein: CASSGHSSYNEQFF; CDR3 DNA: TGTGCCAGTAGTGGACACAGCTCCTACAATGAGCAGTTCTTC
J gene: TRBJ1-1; D gene: -; V gene: TRBV5-6; clone size: few; CDR3 protein: CASSLEHLEAFF; CDR3 DNA: TGTGCCAGCAGCCTCGAACACCTTGAAGCTTTCTTT
J gene: TRBJ2-7; D gene: -; V gene: TRBV5-4; clone size: -; CDR3 protein: CASSLAGKYEQYF; CDR3 DNA: TGTGCCAGCAGCTTGGCCGGGAAATACGAGCAGTACTTC
J gene: TRBJ1-4; D gene: TRBD1; V gene: TRBV2; clone size: -; CDR3 protein: CASSRSTGGLGEKLFF; CDR3 DNA: TGTGCCAGCAGCCGCTCAACAGGGGGCCTGGGTGAAAAACTGTTTTTT
J gene: TRBJ1-1; D gene: -; V gene: TRBV30; clone size: -; CDR3 protein: CACSIPDRRMNTEAFF; CDR3 DNA: TGTGCCTGCTCAATCCCCGACAGAAGAATGAACACTGAAGCTTTCTTT
J gene: TRBJ1-5; D gene: -; V gene: TRBV19; clone size: -; CDR3 protein: CASSLGRRVSNQPQHF; CDR3 DNA: TGTGCCAGTAGTCTGGGTAGGCGGGTTAGCAATCAGCCCCAGCATTTT
J gene: TRBJ2-7; D gene: TRBD1; V gene: TRBV6-1; clone size: once; CDR3 protein: CASSRTGGNYEQYF; CDR3 DNA: TGTGCAAGCAGCAGGACAGGGGGCAACTACGAGCAGTACTTC
J gene: TRBJ1-1; D gene: TRBD1; V gene: TRBV6-6; clone size: -; CDR3 protein: CASGQGNTEAFF; CDR3 DNA: TGTGCCAGCGGACAGGGGAACACTGAAGCTTTCTTT
J gene: TRBJ2-7; D gene: TRBD1; V gene: TRBV6-5; clone size: -; CDR3 protein: CASSYSGTGLYEQYF; CDR3 DNA: TGTGCCAGCAGTTACTCGGGGACAGGGTTGTACGAGCAGTACTTC
J gene: TRBJ2-1; D gene: TRBD2; V gene: TRBV18; clone size: -; CDR3 protein: CASSPPVTSGGALNLHSYNEQFF; CDR3 DNA: TGTGCCAGCTCACCACCGGTGACTAGCGGGGGAGCCCTTAACTTACACTCCTACAATGAGCAGTTCTTC
J gene: TRBJ2-7; D gene: -; V gene: TRBV4-3; clone size: -; CDR3 protein: CASSLTGYEQYF; CDR3 DNA: TGCGCCAGCAGCCTCACAGGCTACGAGCAGTACTTC
J gene: TRBJ2-1; D gene: -; V gene: TRBV7-2; clone size: -; CDR3 protein: CASSFFTWNEQFF; CDR3 DNA: TGTGCCAGCAGCTTTTTCACTTGGAATGAGCAGTTCTTC